The subject of this entry is one T cell receptor beta chain. The V segment lost 10 bases and the J segment 0 bases; nucleotides outside the gene matches: 7. The length of the CDR3 is 14 residues. Germline V gives CDR1 SGHDT, CDR2 YYEEEE. This sample was included in a study of blood T cell repertoires in COVID-19. Study-wide context: Specimens from acute and convalescent COVID-19 originated in the United States, Italy and Spain.

Measured with immunoSEQ multiplex PCR; TCRdb has only the in-frame clones, and not every one. Of about 100,000 clones in the sample, 69% were seen once. The sample taken for sequencing was peripheral blood. The chain couples TRBV5-6 to TRBJ2-3; the match to TRBD2 covers 8 bases. The clonotype was recovered from a man aged 80 or over with acute or convalescent COVID-19. CDR3 sequence: CAGRTSLSTDTQYF. The CDR3 DNA sequence: TGTGCCGGAAGGACTAGCCTTAGCACAGATACGCAGTATTTT.